These T cell receptor beta chains were read from a single sample in a study of response to subunit inactivated influenza vaccine. TCRdb analysed the RT-PCR reads with MiXCR anew, one entry per CDR3 protein. The sample shows about 310,000 distinct CDR3 sequences, roughly 22% of them seen only once. The sample in question was PBMCs from blood, obtained less than 22 months after vaccination. The source of these receptors is a man between 50 and 75 years old who received an inactivated influenza vaccine. CDR3s leave out the opening cysteine and the closing phenylalanine or tryptophan.

>14|TRBV24-1|TRBJ2-2
ATSEEDRADTGELF
>11|TRBV7-9|TRBJ1-1
ASSLGGWAEAF
>13|TRBV27|TRBJ2-7
ASSLYSGSYYEQY
>12|TRBV14|TRBJ1-1
ASSHRTGATEAF
>12|TRBV7-9|TRBJ1-2
ASLQHPLDYGYT
>15|TRBV6-5|TRBJ1-5
ASSYSVVIGENQPQH
>16|TRBV11-2|TRBJ1-2
ASSLVGLDFVGNYGYT
>9|TRBV12-3/TRBV12-4|TRBJ2-5
ASSDEETQY
>12|TRBV7-9|TRBJ2-7
ASSGDRGHYEQY
>13|TRBV10-2|TRBJ1-6
ASTKTYERDSPLH
>13|TRBV4-2|TRBJ2-3
ASSQPSGISDTQY
>10|TRBV28|TRBJ1-2
ASRRTGYGYT
>12|TRBV24-1|TRBJ2-7
ATSDLPSGKPQY
>12|TRBV12-3/TRBV12-4|TRBJ1-2
ASSLAGQSNGYT
>15|TRBV11-2|TRBJ2-1
ASSLVALAGGYNEQF
>10|TRBV12-3/TRBV12-4|TRBJ1-5
ASSLPNQPQH
>13|TRBV4-3|TRBJ2-5
ASSQDLNTGETQY
>14|TRBV5-1|TRBJ1-2
ASSLASTGTYYGYT
>13|TRBV20-1|TRBJ1-4
SALGNRLSGEKLF
>13|TRBV6-5|TRBJ1-2
ASSYDGGLGYGYT
>14|TRBV20-1|TRBJ2-3
SARDRLRASTDTQY
>11|TRBV30|TRBJ1-1
AWSLGHTTEAF
>14|TRBV4-3|TRBJ2-2
ASSQEGAVGAGELF
>11|TRBV5-5|TRBJ1-1
ASSLEGSVKAF
>13|TRBV9|TRBJ2-3
ASSERGGQTDTQY
>9|TRBV6-2/TRBV6-3|TRBJ1-1
ASTVATEAF
>11|TRBV24-1|TRBJ1-1
ATTDRGFTEAF
>14|TRBV28|TRBJ2-3
ASSLSPVGSTDTQY
>12|TRBV7-2|TRBJ2-7
ASSPSRAAYEQY
>12|TRBV20-1|TRBJ2-7
SARDLGSGYEQY
>15|TRBV6-2/TRBV6-3|TRBJ2-5
ASSYSIGAPGQETQY
>10|TRBV7-2|TRBJ1-4
ASSLGNEKLF
>13|TRBV19|TRBJ2-7
ASNTPGQGTYEQY
>14|TRBV15|TRBJ2-7
ATSGPGLAGGYEQY
>12|TRBV20-1|TRBJ2-3
SAWDSHSTDTQY
>12|TRBV6-5|TRBJ2-1
ASSYDGDYNEQF
>13|TRBV18|TRBJ1-1
ASSPSSGSYTEAF
>13|TRBV28|TRBJ1-4
ASSSPTPMDEKLF
>14|TRBV11-2|TRBJ2-2
ASSSLWSGNTGELF
>11|TRBV3-1|TRBJ1-2
ASSQPPRGPAT
>14|TRBV28|TRBJ1-5
ASRPQGVFSNQPQH
>14|TRBV7-2|TRBJ2-3
ASSFWSSWTKDTQY
>14|TRBV15|TRBJ2-3
ATSPHGGRGGDTQY
>15|TRBV7-9|TRBJ1-5
ASSLAGMEESNQPQH
>13|TRBV28|TRBJ2-7
ASSPLNQVSYEQY
>13|TRBV18|TRBJ1-5
ASSPGQLGGQPQH
>12|TRBV29-1|TRBJ2-3
SVDLSVIADTQY
>12|TRBV9|TRBJ2-5
ASSAGTSQETQY
>10|TRBV29-1|TRBJ2-1
SGRTQFNEQF
>12|TRBV27|TRBJ1-5
ASSPRNSNQPQH
>11|TRBV7-8|TRBJ2-5
ASSFGRKETQY
>13|TRBV10-3|TRBJ1-5
AISEAPLSNQPQH
>15|TRBV20-1|TRBJ2-1
SARGLAGVRGYNEQF